This TCR beta chain was observed in a study of kidney transplant recipient with SARS-CoV-2 infection. This clonotype was detected ten times or more. The CDR3 spans 15 residues. Germline V CDR1 and CDR2: SGHRS, YFSETQ. The V gene lost 0 bases and the J gene lost 4 bases, with 10 bases spanning the gap. TCRdb redid the calling of the reads with MiXCR, one entry per CDR3 protein. The data contain approximately 240,000 distinct CDR3 sequences, 25% to 35% of them singletons. The sample in question was a blood sample, obtained at baseline and on roughly day 110 from a kidney transplant recipient. This sequence was found in a young adult male patient who had COVID-19 and was a kidney transplant recipient. Some T cells here may be from the graft donor. The chain employs TRBV5-1 and TRBJ2-2; TRBD1 might be the D (6 bases). The CDR3 bases are TGCGCCAGCAGCTTGGCCAAACAGGGCACCGGGGAGCTGTTTTTT. Amino acid sequence: CASSLAKQGTGELFF.